One and the same sample provided the 8 T cell receptor beta chains below, sequenced in a study of T cell responses to AZD1222 COVID-19 vaccine. Assay used: immunoSEQ multiplex PCR; TCRdb lists only in-frame clones, some missing. The sample yields 120,000 to 150,000 clones, 90% to 95% seen once. This specimen consisted of peripheral blood, obtained on day 0 of AZD1222 vaccination. All receptors derive from an adult in good health.

The genes are TRBV9 and TRBJ2-2, with 12 bases identical to TRBD2. The CDR3 is 17 amino acids. After removal of 4 bases from V and 2 bases from J, the junction contained 6 bases not matched to a gene. The V gene's germline CDR1 is SGDLS and CDR2 YYNGEE. The CDR3 DNA reads TGTGCCAGCAGCTTCAGGACTAGCGGGGATAACACCGGGGAGCTGTTTTTT. It codes for CASSFRTSGDNTGELFF.

This rearrangement joins TRBV29-1 to TRBJ2-7, with 9 bases lining up with TRBD1. Trimming at V came to 4 bases and at J to 5 bases, leaving 6 bases not matched to a gene. Germline CDR1 SQVTM, CDR2 ANQGSEA. The CDR3 consists of 13 residues. The CDR3: CSVASGQGNEQYF. The CDR3 DNA reads TGCAGCGTTGCGTCGGGACAGGGAAACGAGCAGTACTTC.

The chain carries TRBV7-2 and TRBJ2-1; TRBD1 is a possible D gene (6 bases). The CDR3 is 12 residues long. Trimming removed 4 bases at V and 11 bases at J, with 12 bases between. Germline V gives CDR1 SGHTA, CDR2 FQGNSA. The DNA of the CDR3 is TGTGCCAGCAGCTCAAACAGGGCCAAGCAGTTCTTC. Its protein product is CASSSNRAKQFF. Filled out from reference TRBV7-2 and TRBJ2-1, the complete variable domain reads GAGVSQSPSNKVTEKGKDVELRCDPISGHTALYWYRQSLGQGLEFLIYFQGNSAPDKSGLPSDRFSAERTGGSVSTLTIQRTQQEDSAVYLCASSSNRAKQFFGPGTRLTVL.

This chain links TRBV9 with TRBJ2-1; 12 bases agree with TRBD2. The CDR3 contains 18 residues. From germline, CDR1 is SGDLS and CDR2 YYNGEE. The ends lost 3 bases at V and 0 bases at J; junction bases unmatched: 7. The CDR3: CASSDRLAGATSYNEQFF. In nucleotides, the CDR3 is TGTGCCAGCAGCGATCGACTAGCGGGGGCCACCTCCTACAATGAGCAGTTCTTC.

This chain links TRBV2 with TRBJ1-5; D possibly corresponds to TRBD1 (5 bases). Germline V gene sequence: CDR1 SNHLY, CDR2 FYNNEI. V dropped 6 bases and J dropped 6 bases, with 18 bases sitting between them. This CDR3 comprises 15 residues. The CDR3 region is CASSAGGGRSQPQHF. DNA of the CDR3: TGTGCCAGCAGCGCCGGCGGGGGTCGTAGTCAGCCCCAGCATTTT.

The rearrangement joins TRBV19 to TRBJ1-3; a possible D gene is TRBD1 (5 bases). Deletions cut 7 bases from V and 3 bases from J, with 19 bases between. CDR1 is LNHDA and CDR2 is SQIVND in the germline V gene (reference sequence). There are 16 residues in the CDR3. Here the CDR3 reads CASNQGAYVVGNTIYF. In DNA, the CDR3 is TGTGCCAGTAATCAGGGCGCCTATGTCGTTGGAAACACCATATATTTT.

This chain uses TRBV7-9 with TRBJ2-1; 15 positions match TRBD2. CDR1 and CDR2 from the germline V gene are SEHNR and FQNEAQ (reference sequence). The V and J ends lost 4 bases and 7 bases, in that order; junction bases with no gene match: 5. The length of the CDR3 is 16 residues. The CDR3 nucleotides read TGTGCCAGCAGCTCACCCGGGACTAGCGGGAGGAATGAGCAGTTCTTC. Amino acid sequence: CASSSPGTSGRNEQFF.

The gene calls are TRBV19 and TRBJ1-1; D may be TRBD1 (6 bases). The CDR3 is 14 amino acids. Trimming removed 6 bases from V and 6 bases from J, with 17 bases in between. Germline CDR1 reads LNHDA; CDR2 reads SQIVND (reference sequence). CDR3 in DNA: TGTGCCAGTAGGAGTGGGAGGGCAGGGGCTGAAGCTTTCTTT. This codes for CASRSGRAGAEAFF.